One and the same sample provided the 6 T cell receptor beta chains below, sequenced in a study of blood T cell repertoires in COVID-19. Sequencing was performed with immunoSEQ multiplex PCR; in TCRdb, only in-frame clones are kept and a portion is missing. The table includes under 500,000 clones, more than 85% detected once. The sequenced sample was peripheral blood. The receptors stem from a woman aged 25-40 years with acute or convalescent COVID-19.

The chain carries TRBV5-1 and TRBJ2-3, with 9 nucleotides matching TRBD2. CDR1 is SGHRS and CDR2 is YFSETQ in the germline V gene. The V gene end was trimmed by 3 bases and the J gene end by 2 bases; junction bases not matched to a gene: 7. The CDR3 runs 16 residues. The CDR3 DNA sequence: TGCGCCAGCAGCTATATAGCGGGGGAGACCACAGATACGCAGTATTTT. This gives the protein CASSYIAGETTDTQYF.

The rearrangement links TRBV20-1 to TRBJ2-1; 7 bases line up with TRBD1. V dropped 3 bases and J dropped 3; count of bases not matched to a gene: 2. The CDR3 spans 13 residues. Per the germline V gene, CDR1 is DFQATT and CDR2 is SNEGSKA (reference sequence). The CDR3 sequence is CSASDRDYNEQFF. CDR3 coding DNA: TGCAGTGCTAGTGACAGGGACTACAATGAGCAGTTCTTC.

The J gene is TRBJ1-2, the V gene TRBV10-3; 8 bases are a match to TRBD1. In germline, CDR1 is ENHRY, CDR2 SYGVKD. CDR3 length equals 16 residues. J gave up 6 bases and V 6 bases, and 15 bases lay outside the gene matches. CDR3 in DNA: TGTGCCATCAGGGAAGCGGACAGGGCCTATTCTAATGGCTACACCTTC. Translating gives CAIREADRAYSNGYTF.

Note on this clone: Other DNA sequences in this sample translate to the same CDR3. This chain connects TRBV18 to TRBJ2-5; D is possibly TRBD1 (5 bases). V was pared by 2 bases and J by 2 bases, with 6 bases between. Germline V CDR1 and CDR2: KGHSH, LQKENI. The CDR3 loop spans 13 amino acids. The CDR3 is CASSPDRQETQYF. CDR3 bases: TGTGCCAGCTCACCAGACAGACAAGAGACCCAGTACTTC.

A single count supports this clone. The chain links TRBV6-1 to TRBJ2-7, with 8 nucleotides matching TRBD2. V gave up 0 bases and J gave up 3 bases; unmatched junction bases: 4. The CDR3 covers 15 residues. Germline V lookup: CDR1 MNHNS, CDR2 SASEGT. The CDR3, as DNA: TGTGCCAGCAGTGAAGCTGGCGGGGGGTACTACGAGCAGTACTTC. This gives the protein CASSEAGGGYYEQYF.

The rearrangement uses TRBV7-9 and TRBJ2-3; the match to TRBD1 covers 7 bases. The CDR3 totals 15 residues. Trimming at V came to 1 base and at J to 2 bases, leaving 3 bases not matched to a gene. Germline V gene data show CDR1 as SEHNR and CDR2 as FQNEAQ (reference sequence). The CDR3 here is CASSLEGGFTDTQYF. The CDR3, as DNA: TGTGCCAGCAGCTTAGAAGGGGGCTTCACAGATACGCAGTATTTT.